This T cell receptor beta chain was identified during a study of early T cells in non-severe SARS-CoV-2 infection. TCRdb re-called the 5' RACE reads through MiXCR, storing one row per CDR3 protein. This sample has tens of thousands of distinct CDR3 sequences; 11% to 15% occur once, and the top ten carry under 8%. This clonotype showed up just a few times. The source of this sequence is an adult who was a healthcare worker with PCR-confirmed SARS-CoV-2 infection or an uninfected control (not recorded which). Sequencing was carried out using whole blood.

The CDR3 protein is CASFERGRNTGELFF. As DNA, the CDR3 is TGTGCCAGCTTCGAGAGGGGACGGAACACCGGGGAGCTGTTTTTT. This rearrangement joins TRBV18 to TRBJ2-2, with D perhaps given as TRBD1 or TRBD2 (5 bases each). V was shortened by 7 bases and J by 1 base, with 13 bases between the two germline ends. The CDR3 is 15 residues long. The germline V gene encodes CDR1 KGHSH and CDR2 LQKENI.